Sequencing of this T cell receptor (beta chain) was carried out in a study of T cell responses to AZD1222 COVID-19 vaccine. Study observations and caveats: White British ancestry dominated among donors, who included more females, and clonal diversity was possibly underestimated. Only six individuals given AZD1222 were seropositive at baseline. A reported finding is that nearly half of spike-specific TCRs target unmutated variant regions. An increase in Spike-specific TCR breadth and depth was observed after two AZD1222 doses.

CDR3 size: 14 residues. V dropped 4 bases and J dropped 4 bases, with 10 bases sitting between them. Per germline, CDR1 LGHNT and CDR2 FRNRAP. As concerns this clone: Its target is unknown.

TCRdb's table, derived via immunoSEQ multiplex PCR, lists solely in-frame clones and lacks some. The sample has just under 85,000 clones; about 90% are singletons. The chain joins TRBV12-5 to TRBJ2-2; D possibly matches TRBD1 or TRBD2 (5 bases each). The TCR sequence derives from an adult in good health. The material was peripheral blood, obtained on day 0 of AZD1222 vaccination. The CDR3 region has the DNA TGTGCTAGTGGTTGGGACGGAGTCACCGGGGAGCTGTTTTTT. Translation: CASGWDGVTGELFF. The variable domain in full, completed from reference TRBV12-5 and TRBJ2-2, reads DARVTQTPRHKVTEMGQEVTMRCQPILGHNTVFWYRQTMMQGLELLAYFRNRAPLDDSGMPKDRFSAEMPDATLATLKIQPSEPRDSAVYFCASGWDGVTGELFFGEGSRLTVL.